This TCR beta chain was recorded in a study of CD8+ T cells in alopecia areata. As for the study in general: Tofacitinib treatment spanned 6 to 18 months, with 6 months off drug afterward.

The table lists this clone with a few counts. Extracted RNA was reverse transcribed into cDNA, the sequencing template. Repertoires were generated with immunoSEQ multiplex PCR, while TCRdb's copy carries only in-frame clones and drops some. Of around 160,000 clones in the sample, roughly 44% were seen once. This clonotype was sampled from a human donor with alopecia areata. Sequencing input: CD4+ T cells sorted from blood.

The CDR3 nucleotides are TGCAGCGTCGTTCTCCAGAACACTGAAGCTTTCTTT. Protein sequence: CSVVLQNTEAFF. The chain uses TRBV29-1 and TRBJ1-1; no clear D gene. The CDR3 has 12 amino acids. Germline V gives CDR1 SQVTM, CDR2 ANQGSEA. V lost 6 bases and J 1 base, leaving 9 bases between the germline ends.